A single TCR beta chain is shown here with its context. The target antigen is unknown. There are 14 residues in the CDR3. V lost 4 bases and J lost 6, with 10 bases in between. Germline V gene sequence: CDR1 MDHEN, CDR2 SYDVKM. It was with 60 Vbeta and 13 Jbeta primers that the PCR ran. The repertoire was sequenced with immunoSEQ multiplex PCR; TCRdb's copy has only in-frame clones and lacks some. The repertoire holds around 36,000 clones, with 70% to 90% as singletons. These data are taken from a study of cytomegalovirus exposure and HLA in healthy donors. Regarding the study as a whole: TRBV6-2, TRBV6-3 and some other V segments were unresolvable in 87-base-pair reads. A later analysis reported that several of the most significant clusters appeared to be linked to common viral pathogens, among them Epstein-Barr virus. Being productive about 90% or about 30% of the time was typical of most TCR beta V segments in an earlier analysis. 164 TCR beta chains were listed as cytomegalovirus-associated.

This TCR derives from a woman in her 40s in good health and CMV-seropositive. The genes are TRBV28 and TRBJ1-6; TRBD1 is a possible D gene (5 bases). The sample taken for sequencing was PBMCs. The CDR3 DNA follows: TGTGCCAGCAGTTCTCGACAGACTAATTCACCCCTCCACTTT. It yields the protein CASSSRQTNSPLHF. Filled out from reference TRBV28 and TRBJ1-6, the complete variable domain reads DVKVTQSSRYLVKRTGEKVFLECVQDMDHENMFWYRQDPGLGLRLIYFSYDVKMKEKGDIPEGYSVSREKKERFSLILESASTNQTSMYLCASSSRQTNSPLHFGNGTRLTVT.